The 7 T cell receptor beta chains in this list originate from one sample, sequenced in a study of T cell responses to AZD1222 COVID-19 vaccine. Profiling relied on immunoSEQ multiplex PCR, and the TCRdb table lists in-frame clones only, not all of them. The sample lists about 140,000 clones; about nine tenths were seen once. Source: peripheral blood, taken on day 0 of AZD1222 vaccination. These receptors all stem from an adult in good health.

CDR3 loop: CATSRDWAGEGSYSTDTQYF. CDR3 nucleotide sequence: TGTGCCACCAGCAGAGATTGGGCGGGGGAGGGGTCCTACAGCACAGATACGCAGTATTTT. The genes are TRBV15 and TRBJ2-3; 7 bases map to TRBD2. V dropped 0 bases and J dropped 0; count of bases not matched to a gene: 15. CDR3 size: 20 residues. In germline, CDR1 is LNHNV, CDR2 YYDKDF (reference sequence). Full variable domain (missing parts from reference TRBV15 and TRBJ2-3): DAMVIQNPRYQVTQFGKPVTLSCSQTLNHNVMYWYQQKSSQAPKLLFHYYDKDFNNEADTPDNFQSRRPNTSFCFLDIRSPGLGDTAMYLCATSRDWAGEGSYSTDTQYFGPGTRLTVL.

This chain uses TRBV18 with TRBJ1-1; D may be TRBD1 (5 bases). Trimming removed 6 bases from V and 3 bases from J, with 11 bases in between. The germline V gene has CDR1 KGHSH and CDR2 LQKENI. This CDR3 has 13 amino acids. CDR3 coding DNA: TGTGCCAGCTCTCGGGGGGTGGACACTGAAGCTTTCTTT. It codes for CASSRGVDTEAFF.

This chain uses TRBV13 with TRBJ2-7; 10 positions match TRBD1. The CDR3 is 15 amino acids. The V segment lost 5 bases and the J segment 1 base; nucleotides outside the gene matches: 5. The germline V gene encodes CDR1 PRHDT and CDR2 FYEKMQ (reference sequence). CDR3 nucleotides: TGTGCCAGCAGCCTGGACAGGGGGAAGTCCTACGAGCAGTACTTC. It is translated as CASSLDRGKSYEQYF.

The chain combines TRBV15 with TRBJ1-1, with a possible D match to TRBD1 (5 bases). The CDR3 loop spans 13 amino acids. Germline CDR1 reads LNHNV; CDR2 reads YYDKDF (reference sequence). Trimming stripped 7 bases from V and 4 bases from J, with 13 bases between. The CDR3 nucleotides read TGTGCCACCACCTTGGGGGGGGGCACTGAAGCTTTCTTT. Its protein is CATTLGGGTEAFF.

The CDR3 loop is CASSLNNEQFF. The CDR3 region has the DNA TGTGCCAGCAGCCTGAACAATGAGCAGTTCTTC. This sequence joins TRBV7-8 and TRBJ2-1; D is ambiguous. Germline assignment: CDR1 SGHVS and CDR2 FQNEAQ. The CDR3 has 11 amino acids. The V end lost 5 bases, the J end lost 5 bases, and 4 bases lay between the germline ends.

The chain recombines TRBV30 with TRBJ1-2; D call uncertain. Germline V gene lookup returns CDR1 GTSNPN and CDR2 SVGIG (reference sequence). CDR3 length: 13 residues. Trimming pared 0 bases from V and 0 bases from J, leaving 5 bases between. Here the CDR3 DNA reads TGTGCCTGGAGTGTCGAGGCTAACTATGGCTACACCTTC. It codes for CAWSVEANYGYTF. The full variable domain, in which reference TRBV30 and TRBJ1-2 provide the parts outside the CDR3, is SQTIHQWPATLVQPVGSPLSLECTVEGTSNPNLYWYRQAAGRGLQLLFYSVGIGQISSEVPQNLSASRPQDRQFILSSKKLLLSDSGFYLCAWSVEANYGYTFGSGTRLTVV.

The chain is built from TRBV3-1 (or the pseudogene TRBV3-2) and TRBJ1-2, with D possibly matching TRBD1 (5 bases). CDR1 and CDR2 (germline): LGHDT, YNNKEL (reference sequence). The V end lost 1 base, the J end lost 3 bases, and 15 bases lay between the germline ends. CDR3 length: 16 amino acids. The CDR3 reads CASSQGRSRGHYGYTF. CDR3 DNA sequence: TGTGCCAGCAGCCAAGGCCGGTCTCGGGGCCACTATGGCTACACCTTC.